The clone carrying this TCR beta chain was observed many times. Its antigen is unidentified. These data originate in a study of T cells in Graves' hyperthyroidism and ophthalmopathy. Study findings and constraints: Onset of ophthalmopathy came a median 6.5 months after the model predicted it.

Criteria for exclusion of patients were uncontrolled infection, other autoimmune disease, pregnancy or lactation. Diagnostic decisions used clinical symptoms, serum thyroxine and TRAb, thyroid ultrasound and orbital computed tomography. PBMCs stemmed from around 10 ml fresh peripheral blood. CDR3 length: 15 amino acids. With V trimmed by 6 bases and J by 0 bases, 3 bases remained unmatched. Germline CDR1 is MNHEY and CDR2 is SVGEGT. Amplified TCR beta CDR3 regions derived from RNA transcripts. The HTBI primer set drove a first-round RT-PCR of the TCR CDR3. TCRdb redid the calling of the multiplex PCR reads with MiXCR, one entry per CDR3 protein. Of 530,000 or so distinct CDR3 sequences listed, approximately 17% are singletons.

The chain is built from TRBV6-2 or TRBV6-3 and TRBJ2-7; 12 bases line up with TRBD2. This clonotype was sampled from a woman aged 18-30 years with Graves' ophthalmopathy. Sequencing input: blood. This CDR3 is CASSPSGRGSYEQYF. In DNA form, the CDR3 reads TGTGCCAGCAGCCCTAGCGGGAGGGGCTCCTACGAGCAGTACTTC.